This is a list of T cell receptor beta chains from one sample in a study of blood T cell repertoires in COVID-19. Profiling relied on immunoSEQ multiplex PCR, and the TCRdb table lists in-frame clones only, not all of them. The sample carries 300,000 to 350,000 clones, around 90% recorded once. Material for sequencing was peripheral blood. Receptors originate from a woman in her 30s with COVID-19, enrolled during active disease. Both conserved end residues are part of each CDR3. Each record gives: D gene, J gene, clone size, V gene, CDR3 protein, CDR3 DNA. D genes are given only for firm matches. Not every row has a clone size; where given, it reads once, few, many or a size class.

>NA|TRBJ2-3|NA|TRBV5-1
CASSLDQLAPSTDTQYF
TGCGCCAGCAGCTTGGACCAACTCGCTCCTAGCACAGATACGCAGTATTTT
>NA|TRBJ2-5|NA|TRBV28
CASGREETQYF
TGTGCCAGCGGGCGGGAAGAGACCCAGTACTTC
>NA|TRBJ1-1|NA|TRBV2
CASSGGYTEAFF
TGTGCCAGCAGTGGAGGGTACACTGAAGCTTTCTTT
>NA|TRBJ2-7|NA|TRBV10-3
CAISGTLDYEQYF
TGTGCCATCAGCGGGACTTTAGACTACGAGCAGTACTTC
>NA|TRBJ2-7|once|TRBV7-6
CASSLSGGTGHTYEQYF
TGTGCCAGCAGCTTATCGGGTGGTACGGGACATACCTACGAGCAGTACTTC
>NA|TRBJ1-3|NA|TRBV4-1
CASSQDLGYSGNTIYF
TGCGCCAGCAGCCAAGATCTCGGGTACTCTGGAAACACCATATATTTT
>NA|TRBJ1-6|NA|TRBV28
CASSILSSYNSPLHF
TGTGCCAGCAGTATCTTGAGCTCCTATAATTCACCCCTCCACTTT
>NA|TRBJ2-5|NA|TRBV11-2
CASSLARTEKETQYF
TGTGCCAGCAGCTTAGCCCGGACAGAAAAAGAGACCCAGTACTTC
>NA|TRBJ1-5|NA|TRBV4-1
CASSQRDSRNQPQHF
TGCGCCAGCAGCCAACGAGACAGCCGCAATCAGCCCCAGCATTTT
>TRBD1|TRBJ2-1|NA|TRBV24-1
CATSDPGQGANEQFF
TGTGCCACCAGTGACCCGGGACAGGGGGCTAATGAGCAGTTCTTC
>TRBD2|TRBJ2-7|few|TRBV15
CATSRSREARYEQYF
TGTGCCACCAGCAGATCCCGGGAGGCGCGCTACGAGCAGTACTTC
>NA|TRBJ1-4|many|TRBV18
CASSSGAATNEKLFF
TGTGCCAGCTCCTCAGGGGCTGCAACTAATGAAAAACTGTTTTTT
>NA|TRBJ2-5|once|TRBV6-1
CASSERRGQETQYF
TGTGCCAGCAGTGAAAGGAGGGGACAAGAGACCCAGTACTTC
>NA|TRBJ1-4|NA|TRBV6-5
CASSYSIRGTQFF
TGTGCCAGCAGTTACTCGATACGAGGGACACAGTTTTTT
>TRBD2|TRBJ2-1|NA|TRBV9
CASSDGPGLGIFF
TGTGCCAGCAGCGATGGGCCGGGACTAGGAATCTTCTTC
>TRBD1|TRBJ1-5|few|TRBV7-9
CASSSPGQGKNDQPQHF
TGTGCCAGCAGCTCCCCCGGACAGGGAAAAAACGATCAGCCCCAGCATTTT
>NA|TRBJ1-5|NA|TRBV3-1/TRBV3-2
CASSQGDSNQPQHF
TGTGCCAGCAGCCAAGGAGATAGCAATCAGCCCCAGCATTTT
>TRBD1|TRBJ2-7|NA|TRBV6-1
CASSEVTGGGYEQYF
TGTGCCAGCAGTGAAGTAACAGGGGGCGGCTACGAGCAGTACTTC
>TRBD1|TRBJ1-1|NA|TRBV5-6
CASSLRQGFTEAFF
TGTGCCAGCAGCCTACGACAGGGTTTCACTGAAGCTTTCTTT
>NA|TRBJ1-1|NA|TRBV9
CASSPSRGHTEAFF
TGTGCCAGCAGCCCCTCCAGGGGCCACACTGAAGCTTTCTTT
>NA|TRBJ1-5|NA|TRBV12-3/TRBV12-4
CASSLRQRQPQHF
TGTGCCAGCAGTTTAAGACAACGGCAGCCCCAGCATTTT
>NA|TRBJ1-2|NA|TRBV4-1
CASSQALSDNYGYTF
TGCGCCAGCAGCCAAGCGCTGTCAGATAACTATGGCTACACCTTC
>NA|TRBJ2-7|NA|TRBV12-3/TRBV12-4
CASSSSYEQYF
TGTGCCAGCAGTTCATCCTACGAGCAGTACTTC
>NA|TRBJ1-6|NA|TRBV6-5
CASSRLGDSPLHF
TGTGCCAGCAGTAGACTTGGCGACTCACCCCTCCACTTT
>TRBD1|TRBJ2-7|NA|TRBV27
CASSLTGQGYYEQYF
TGTGCCAGCAGCCTAACGGGACAGGGCTACTACGAGCAGTACTTC
>TRBD1|TRBJ1-5|NA|TRBV18
CASSPGTGINQPQHF
TGTGCCAGCTCACCTGGGACAGGGATCAATCAGCCCCAGCATTTT
>TRBD1|TRBJ2-7|NA|TRBV5-1
CASSPGQANYEQYF
TGCGCCAGCAGCCCGGGACAGGCCAACTACGAGCAGTACTTC
>NA|TRBJ1-5|NA|TRBV12-3/TRBV12-4
CASSLAGNQPQHF
TGTGCCAGCAGTTTGGCGGGGAATCAGCCCCAGCATTTT
>NA|TRBJ2-1|NA|TRBV5-6
CASSLVGGDEQFF
TGTGCCAGCAGCTTGGTGGGGGGTGATGAGCAGTTCTTC
>NA|TRBJ1-5|NA|TRBV7-6
CASSATVSDQPQHF
TGTGCCAGCAGCGCGACAGTGTCGGATCAGCCCCAGCATTTT
>NA|TRBJ1-1|NA|TRBV6-2/TRBV6-3
CASSYDREAFF
TGTGCCAGCAGTTACGACAGGGAAGCTTTCTTT
>NA|TRBJ2-1|NA|TRBV24-1
CATSDLGTMGGGNEQFF
TGTGCCACCAGTGATTTGGGGACGATGGGAGGAGGGAATGAGCAGTTCTTC
>NA|TRBJ2-3|NA|TRBV9
CASSVATGIGTDTQYF
TGTGCCAGCAGCGTAGCTACAGGGATAGGCACAGATACGCAGTATTTT
>NA|TRBJ1-2|NA|TRBV4-1
CASSLSRDGGYYGYTF
TGCGCCAGCAGCCTATCCCGGGACGGGGGTTACTATGGCTACACCTTC
>NA|TRBJ2-3|once|TRBV7-9
CATSPSTDTQYF
TGTGCCACCTCCCCTAGCACAGATACGCAGTATTTT
>TRBD1|TRBJ2-3|once|TRBV5-1
CASSFGTASTDTQYF
TGCGCCAGCAGCTTCGGGACAGCAAGCACAGATACGCAGTATTTT
>TRBD2|TRBJ2-2|NA|TRBV4-1
CASSQRRLAGGGTGELFF
TGCGCCAGCAGCCAGAGACGGCTAGCGGGAGGTGGTACCGGGGAGCTGTTTTTT
>TRBD2|TRBJ2-1|NA|TRBV3-1/TRBV3-2
CASSQVFASGTSNEQFF
TGTGCCAGCAGCCAAGTTTTTGCTAGCGGGACATCCAATGAGCAGTTCTTC